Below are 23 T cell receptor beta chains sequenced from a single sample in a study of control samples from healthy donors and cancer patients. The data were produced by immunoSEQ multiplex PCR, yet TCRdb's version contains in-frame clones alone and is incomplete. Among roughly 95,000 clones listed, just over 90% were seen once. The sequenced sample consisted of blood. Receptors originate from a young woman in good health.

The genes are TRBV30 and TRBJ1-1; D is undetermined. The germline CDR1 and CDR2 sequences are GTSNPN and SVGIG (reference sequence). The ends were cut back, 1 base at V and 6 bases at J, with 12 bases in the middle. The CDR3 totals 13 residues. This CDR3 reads CAWSGWTGAEAFF. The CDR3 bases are TGTGCCTGGAGTGGTTGGACCGGCGCTGAAGCTTTCTTT.

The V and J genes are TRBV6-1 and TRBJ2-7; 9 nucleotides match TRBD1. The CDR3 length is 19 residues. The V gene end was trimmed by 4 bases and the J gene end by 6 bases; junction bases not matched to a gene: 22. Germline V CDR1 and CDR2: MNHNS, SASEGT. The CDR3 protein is CASSGRGQGTGMVRLEQYF. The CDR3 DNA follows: TGTGCCAGCAGTGGAAGGGGACAGGGTACAGGAATGGTGAGACTCGAGCAGTACTTC.

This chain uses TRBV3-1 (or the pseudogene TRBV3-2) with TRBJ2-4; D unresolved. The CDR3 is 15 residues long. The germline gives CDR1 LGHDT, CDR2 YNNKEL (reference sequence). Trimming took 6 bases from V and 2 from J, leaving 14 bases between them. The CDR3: CASSHLGSTKNIQYF. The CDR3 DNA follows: TGTGCCAGCAGTCACCTCGGATCGACCAAAAACATTCAGTACTTC.

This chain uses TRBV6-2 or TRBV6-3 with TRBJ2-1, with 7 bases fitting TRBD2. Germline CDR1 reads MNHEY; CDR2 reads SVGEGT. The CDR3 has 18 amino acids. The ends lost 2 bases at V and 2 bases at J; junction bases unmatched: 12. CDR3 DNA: TGTGCCAGCAGTTACCTCTTTTCTGGCGGGAGTGCCTACAATGAGCAGTTCTTC. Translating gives CASSYLFSGGSAYNEQFF.

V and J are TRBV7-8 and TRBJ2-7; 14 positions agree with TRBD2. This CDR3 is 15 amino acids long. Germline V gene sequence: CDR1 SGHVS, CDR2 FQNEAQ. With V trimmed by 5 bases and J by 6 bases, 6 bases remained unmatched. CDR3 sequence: CASSPQGLAGVEQYF. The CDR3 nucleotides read TGTGCCAGCAGCCCACAGGGACTAGCGGGGGTCGAGCAGTACTTC. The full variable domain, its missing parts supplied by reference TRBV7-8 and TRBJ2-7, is GAGVSQSPRYKVAKRGQDVALRCDPISGHVSLFWYQQALGQGPEFLTYFQNEAQLDKSGLPSDRFFAERPEGSVSTLKIQRTQQEDSAVYLCASSPQGLAGVEQYFGPGTRLTVT.

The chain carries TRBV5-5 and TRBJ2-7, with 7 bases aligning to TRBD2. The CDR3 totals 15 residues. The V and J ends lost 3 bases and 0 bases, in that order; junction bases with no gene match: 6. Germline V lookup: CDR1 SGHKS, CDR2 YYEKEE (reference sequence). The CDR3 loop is CASSSNPSGSYEQYF. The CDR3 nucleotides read TGTGCCAGCAGCTCCAACCCTAGCGGCTCCTACGAGCAGTACTTC.

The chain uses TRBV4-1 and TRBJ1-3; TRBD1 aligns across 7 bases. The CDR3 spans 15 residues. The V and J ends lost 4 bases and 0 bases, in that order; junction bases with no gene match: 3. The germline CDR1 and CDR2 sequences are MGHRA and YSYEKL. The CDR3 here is CASSRDRDSGNTIYF. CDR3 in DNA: TGCGCCAGCAGCCGAGACAGGGACTCTGGAAACACCATATATTTT.

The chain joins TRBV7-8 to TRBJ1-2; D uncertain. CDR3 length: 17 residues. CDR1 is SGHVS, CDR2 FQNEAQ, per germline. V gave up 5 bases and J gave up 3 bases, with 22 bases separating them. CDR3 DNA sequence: TGTGCCAGCAGCCCTAAAGCCACGACTTCAGTGGACTATGGCTACACCTTC. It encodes CASSPKATTSVDYGYTF.

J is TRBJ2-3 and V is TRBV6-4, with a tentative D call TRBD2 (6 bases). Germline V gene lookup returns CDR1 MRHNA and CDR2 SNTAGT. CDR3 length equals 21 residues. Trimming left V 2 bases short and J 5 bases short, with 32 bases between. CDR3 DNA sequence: TGTGCCAGCAGTGACCTTGAGAGCGACTTCAATCCTAGTGGGAGGAGAGATACGCAGTATTTT. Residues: CASSDLESDFNPSGRRDTQYF.

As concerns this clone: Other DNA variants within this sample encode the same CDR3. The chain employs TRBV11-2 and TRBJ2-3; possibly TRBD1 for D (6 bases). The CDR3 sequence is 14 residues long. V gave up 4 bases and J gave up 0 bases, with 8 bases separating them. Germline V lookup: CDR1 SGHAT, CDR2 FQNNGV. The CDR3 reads CASSSGQSTDTQYF. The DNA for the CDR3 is TGTGCCAGCAGCTCTGGACAGAGCACAGATACGCAGTATTTT.

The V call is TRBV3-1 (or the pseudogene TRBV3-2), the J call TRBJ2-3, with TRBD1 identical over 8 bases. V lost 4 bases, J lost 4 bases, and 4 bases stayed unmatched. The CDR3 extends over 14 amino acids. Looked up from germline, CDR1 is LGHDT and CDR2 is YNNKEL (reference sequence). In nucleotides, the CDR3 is TGTGCCAGCAGCCTAGGACAGGGCGCAGATACGCAGTATTTT. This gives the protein CASSLGQGADTQYF.

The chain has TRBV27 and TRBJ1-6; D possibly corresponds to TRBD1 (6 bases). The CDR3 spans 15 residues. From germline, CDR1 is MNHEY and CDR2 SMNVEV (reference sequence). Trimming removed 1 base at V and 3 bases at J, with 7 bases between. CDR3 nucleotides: TGTGCCAGCAGTTTATTAGGGGGCTATAATTCACCCCTCCACTTT. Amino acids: CASSLLGGYNSPLHF.

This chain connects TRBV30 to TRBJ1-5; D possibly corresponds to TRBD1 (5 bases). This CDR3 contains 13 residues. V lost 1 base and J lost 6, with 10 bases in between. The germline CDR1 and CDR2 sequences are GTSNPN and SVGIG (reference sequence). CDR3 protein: CAWSDQGSQPQHF. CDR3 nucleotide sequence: TGTGCCTGGAGTGACCAGGGAAGTCAGCCCCAGCATTTT. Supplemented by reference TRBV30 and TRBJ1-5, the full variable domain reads SQTIHQWPATLVQPVGSPLSLECTVEGTSNPNLYWYRQAAGRGLQLLFYSVGIGQISSEVPQNLSASRPQDRQFILSSKKLLLSDSGFYLCAWSDQGSQPQHFGDGTRLSIL.

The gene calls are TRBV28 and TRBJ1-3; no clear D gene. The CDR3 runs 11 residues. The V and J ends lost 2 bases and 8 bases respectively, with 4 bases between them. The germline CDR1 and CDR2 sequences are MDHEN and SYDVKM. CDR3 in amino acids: CASSLVDTIYF. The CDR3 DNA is TGTGCCAGCAGTTTAGTAGACACCATATATTTT.

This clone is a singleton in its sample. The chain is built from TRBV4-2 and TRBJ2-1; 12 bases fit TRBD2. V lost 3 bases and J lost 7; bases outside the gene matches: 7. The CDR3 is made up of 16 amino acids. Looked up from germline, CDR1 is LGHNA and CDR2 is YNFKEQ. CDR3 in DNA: TGTGCCAGCAGCCAGACTCTAGCGGGAGGGCGGAATGAGCAGTTCTTC. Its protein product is CASSQTLAGGRNEQFF.

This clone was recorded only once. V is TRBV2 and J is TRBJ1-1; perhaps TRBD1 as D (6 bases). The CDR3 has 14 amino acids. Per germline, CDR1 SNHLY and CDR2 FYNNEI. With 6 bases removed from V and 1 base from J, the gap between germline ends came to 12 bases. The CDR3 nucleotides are TGTGCCAGCAGCAGACAGGTCGGGAACACTGAAGCTTTCTTT. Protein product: CASSRQVGNTEAFF.

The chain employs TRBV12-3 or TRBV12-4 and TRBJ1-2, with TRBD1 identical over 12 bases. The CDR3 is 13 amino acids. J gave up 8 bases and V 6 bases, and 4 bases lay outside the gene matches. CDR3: CASRGQGAWGYTF. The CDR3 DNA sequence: TGTGCCAGCAGGGGACAGGGGGCTTGGGGCTACACCTTC.

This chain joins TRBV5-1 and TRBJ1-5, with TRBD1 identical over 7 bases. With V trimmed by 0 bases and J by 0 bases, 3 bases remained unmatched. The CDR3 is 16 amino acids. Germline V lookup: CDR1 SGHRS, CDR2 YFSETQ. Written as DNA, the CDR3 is TGCGCCAGCAGCTTGGGGACAGGAAATAGCAATCAGCCCCAGCATTTT. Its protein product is CASSLGTGNSNQPQHF.

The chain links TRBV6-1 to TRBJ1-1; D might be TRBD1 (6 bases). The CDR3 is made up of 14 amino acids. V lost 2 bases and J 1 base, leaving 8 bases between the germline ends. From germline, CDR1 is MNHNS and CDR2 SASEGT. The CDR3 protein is CASSELRGNTEAFF. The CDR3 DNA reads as TGTGCCAGCAGTGAACTCAGGGGGAACACTGAAGCTTTCTTT.

CDR3 loop: CASSWNSNQPQHF. The CDR3 coding sequence is TGTGCCAGCAGCTGGAATAGCAATCAGCCCCAGCATTTT. The chain combines TRBV7-2 with TRBJ1-5; D remains unclear. This CDR3 has 13 residues. Trimming took off 4 bases at V and 0 bases at J, with 4 bases between the two ends. CDR1 SGHTA and CDR2 FQGNSA come from the germline V gene.

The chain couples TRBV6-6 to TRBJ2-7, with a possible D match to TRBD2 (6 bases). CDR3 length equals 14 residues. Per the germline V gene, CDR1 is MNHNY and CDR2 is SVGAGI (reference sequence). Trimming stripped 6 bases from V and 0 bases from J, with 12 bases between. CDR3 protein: CASRLMRDSYEQYF. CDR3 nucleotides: TGTGCCAGCAGACTAATGCGGGACTCCTACGAGCAGTACTTC.

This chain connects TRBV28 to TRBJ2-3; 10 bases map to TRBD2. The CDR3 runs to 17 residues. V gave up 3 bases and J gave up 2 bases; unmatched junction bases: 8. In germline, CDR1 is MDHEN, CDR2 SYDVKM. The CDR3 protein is CASSFPLAGALTDTQYF. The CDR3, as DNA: TGTGCCAGCAGTTTTCCCCTAGCGGGGGCCCTCACAGATACGCAGTATTTT. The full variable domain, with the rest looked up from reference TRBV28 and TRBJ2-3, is DVKVTQSSRYLVKRTGEKVFLECVQDMDHENMFWYRQDPGLGLRLIYFSYDVKMKEKGDIPEGYSVSREKKERFSLILESASTNQTSMYLCASSFPLAGALTDTQYFGPGTRLTVL.

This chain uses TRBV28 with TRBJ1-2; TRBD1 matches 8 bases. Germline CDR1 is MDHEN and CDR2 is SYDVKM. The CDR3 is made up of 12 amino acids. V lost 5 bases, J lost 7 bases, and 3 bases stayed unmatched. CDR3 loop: CASSGTGAGYTF. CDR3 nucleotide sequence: TGTGCCAGCAGTGGGACAGGAGCTGGCTACACCTTC.